One and the same sample provided the 31 T cell receptor beta chains below, sequenced in a study of vaccination effects on CD4 cells after COVID-19. This table comes from immunoSEQ multiplex PCR, and its TCRdb copy is limited to in-frame clones, with some not included. The profile shows 20,000 to 25,000 clones, around 72% of them singletons. For these TCRs, the target antigens are not known. Expansion of antigen-specific CD4+ T cells with viral peptide pools was carried out by the ViraFEST assay before sequencing. Investigators separated out CD4+ T cells once approximately 10 days of culture had passed. All vaccine recipients tested negative for nucleocapsid antibodies and had never contracted SARS-CoV-2 infection. This sample comprised CD4+ T cells from PBMCs cultured with HCoV-NL63 spike peptides, obtained before COVID-19 vaccination. The receptors were sampled from a human donor who received a COVID-19 vaccine.

This clone appeared once. This chain joins TRBV6-1 and TRBJ1-4, with unresolved D. Trimming cost V 1 base and J 9 bases, with 0 bases left between them. Per the germline V gene, CDR1 is MNHNS and CDR2 is SASEGT. This CDR3 contains 10 residues. The CDR3 loop is CASSEEKLFF. The CDR3 region has the DNA TGTGCCAGCAGTGAAGAAAAACTGTTTTTT.

The chain is built from TRBV30 and TRBJ2-3, with D unclear. The length of the CDR3 is 12 residues. With 3 bases removed from V and 9 bases from J, the gap between germline ends came to 13 bases. Germline loops: CDR1 GTSNPN, CDR2 SVGIG (reference sequence). The CDR3 loop reads CAWSDGPGTQYF. CDR3 nucleotide sequence: TGTGCCTGGAGCGATGGCCCAGGAACGCAGTATTTT.

The rearrangement links TRBV2 to TRBJ2-3, with a possible D match to TRBD1 (6 bases). Trimming pared 4 bases from V and 1 base from J, leaving 12 bases between. This CDR3 is 15 amino acids long. Looked up from germline, CDR1 is SNHLY and CDR2 is FYNNEI. CDR3 DNA: TGTGCCAGCAGTGCCCAGGGGCTCGGCACAGATACGCAGTATTTT. This translates into CASSAQGLGTDTQYF.

The chain employs TRBV5-1 and TRBJ1-6; tentative D call: TRBD1 (6 bases). The germline CDR1 and CDR2 sequences are SGHRS and YFSETQ. V was cut by 6 bases and J by 7 bases, with 11 bases left in between. The CDR3 totals 13 residues. The CDR3 region is CASKTTGNSPLHF. The CDR3 region has the DNA TGCGCCAGCAAAACAACAGGGAATTCACCCCTCCACTTT.

This rearrangement joins TRBV5-1 to TRBJ2-5; TRBD1 agrees at 8 bases. After removal of 5 bases from V and 1 base from J, the junction contained 7 bases not matched to a gene. The CDR3 is 15 amino acids. CDR1 is SGHRS and CDR2 is YFSETQ in the germline V gene. For the CDR3, the DNA is TGCGCCAGCAGTTGGAGAACAGGGGGCCAAGAGACCCAGTACTTC. Protein: CASSWRTGGQETQYF. Combining the CDR3 with reference TRBV5-1 and TRBJ2-5 gives the whole variable domain KAGVTQTPRYLIKTRGQQVTLSCSPISGHRSVSWYQQTPGQGLQFLFEYFSETQRNKGNFPGRFSGRQFSNSRSEMNVSTLELGDSALYLCASSWRTGGQETQYFGPGTRLLVL.

The genes are TRBV10-3 and TRBJ1-2; 11 bases are a match to TRBD1. V shed 8 bases and J 1 base; nucleotides not matched to a gene: 6. Germline loops: CDR1 ENHRY, CDR2 SYGVKD. The CDR3 loop spans 15 amino acids. Here the CDR3 DNA reads TGTGCCATCCGGGACAGGGGGTCCGATAACTATGGCTACACCTTC. Protein: CAIRDRGSDNYGYTF.

V is TRBV6-2 or TRBV6-3 and J is TRBJ2-3, with TRBD2 matching over 15 bases. J was trimmed by 1 base and V by 2 bases; bases with no gene match: 1. The germline V gene has CDR1 MNHEY and CDR2 SVGEGT. This CDR3 is built from 17 residues. The DNA of the CDR3 is TGTGCCAGCAGTTACCGGACTAGCGGGGGGGGCACAGATACGCAGTATTTT. Its translation is CASSYRTSGGGTDTQYF.

This clone has a handful of counts. The V gene is TRBV29-1, the J gene TRBJ1-2; 9 nucleotides align to TRBD1. CDR1 and CDR2 (germline): SQVTM, ANQGSEA. The CDR3 is 13 residues long. V dropped 6 bases and J dropped 5; count of bases not matched to a gene: 7. The CDR3 region is CSVPTGGGYGYTF. DNA for the CDR3: TGCAGCGTCCCGACAGGGGGAGGATATGGCTACACCTTC.

V usage is TRBV28 and J usage is TRBJ2-3; TRBD2 matches 8 bases. This CDR3 has 18 residues. CDR1 MDHEN and CDR2 SYDVKM come from the germline V gene. The V and J ends lost 5 bases and 2 bases, in that order; junction bases with no gene match: 15. The CDR3 region has the DNA TGTGCCAGCAGTCCCCTTTTATTTCAGCGGGAGTTCACAGATACGCAGTATTTT. Translating gives CASSPLLFQREFTDTQYF.

This clone was picked up a small number of times. The V call is TRBV5-1, the J call TRBJ2-2; 8 bases line up with TRBD2. The CDR3 extends over 15 amino acids. Germline assignment: CDR1 SGHRS and CDR2 YFSETQ. Germline trimming cut 2 bases from V and 1 base from J; bases unmatched to any gene: 1. The CDR3 DNA reads as TGCGCCAGCAGCTTAAGCGGGGGGAACACCGGGGAGCTGTTTTTT. Its protein is CASSLSGGNTGELFF.

The rearrangement links TRBV19 to TRBJ1-1; 8 nucleotides match TRBD1. J lost 4 bases, V lost 3 bases, and 4 bases had no gene match. Germline V gene data show CDR1 as LNHDA and CDR2 as SQIVND (reference sequence). The CDR3 has 14 residues. CDR3 nucleotides: TGTGCCAGTAGTATTGACAGGGGAGGCACTGAAGCTTTCTTT. It is translated as CASSIDRGGTEAFF.

V and J are TRBV2 and TRBJ2-1, with no clear D. Trimming removed 8 bases from V and 4 bases from J, with 9 bases in between. This CDR3 is 12 amino acids long. Germline CDR1 SNHLY, CDR2 FYNNEI. The CDR3 loop reads CASGPEYNEQFF. In nucleotides, the CDR3 is TGTGCCAGCGGCCCGGAGTACAATGAGCAGTTCTTC.

The chain is built from TRBV23-1 and TRBJ2-1; D is perhaps TRBD1 (7 bases). TRBV23-1 is placed among ORFs of uncertain function. This CDR3 region has 17 residues. V was clipped by 4 bases and J by 0 bases, with 16 bases between them. The CDR3 reads CASSRQGEVRSYNEQFF. In DNA, the CDR3 is TGCGCCAGCAGTCGCCAGGGGGAGGTGCGCTCCTACAATGAGCAGTTCTTC.

V usage is TRBV19 and J usage is TRBJ2-2; D is undetermined. The CDR3 extends over 14 amino acids. The germline V and J ends were trimmed by 6 bases and 1 base, with 9 bases remaining between them. Germline V gene data show CDR1 as LNHDA and CDR2 as SQIVND (reference sequence). CDR3 bases: TGTGCCAGTAGATTCGCCCGGAACACCGGGGAGCTGTTTTTT. Residues: CASRFARNTGELFF.

The chain employs TRBV2 and TRBJ2-7, with unresolved D. The CDR3 is 15 amino acids. The V gene lost 0 bases and the J gene lost 0 bases, with 9 bases spanning the gap. Germline V CDR1 and CDR2: SNHLY, FYNNEI. In DNA, the CDR3 is TGTGCCAGCAGTGAAGCGCTTTCTGCCTCCTACGAGCAGTACTTC. Translating it yields CASSEALSASYEQYF.

The chain couples TRBV19 to TRBJ2-1; 8 bases agree with TRBD2. Germline V gene data show CDR1 as LNHDA and CDR2 as SQIVND (reference sequence). The CDR3 length is 14 residues. V shed 4 bases and J 5 bases; nucleotides not matched to a gene: 4. This CDR3 reads CASSTGRAHNEQFF. The CDR3 DNA reads TGTGCCAGTAGTACCGGGAGGGCCCACAATGAGCAGTTCTTC.

This clone occurred a few times. J is TRBJ2-7 and V is TRBV10-3, with 10 nucleotides matching TRBD2. The germline gives CDR1 ENHRY, CDR2 SYGVKD. V was pared by 2 bases and J by 6 bases, with 7 bases of the junction left unmatched. The CDR3 has 15 residues. This CDR3 is CAISERVVAGGEQYF. The CDR3 region has the DNA TGTGCCATCAGTGAGAGGGTGGTAGCGGGGGGCGAGCAGTACTTC.

The chain joins TRBV27 to TRBJ2-5; TRBD2 aligns across 14 bases. The germline gives CDR1 MNHEY, CDR2 SMNVEV (reference sequence). V lost 3 bases, J lost 5 bases, and 5 bases stayed unmatched. The CDR3 totals 16 residues. CDR3 residues: CASSFGTSGSLETQYF. The CDR3 DNA sequence: TGTGCCAGCAGTTTTGGGACTAGCGGGAGCTTGGAGACCCAGTACTTC.

The chain joins TRBV4-1 to TRBJ2-7; 11 bases are a match to TRBD2. Looked up from germline, CDR1 is MGHRA and CDR2 is YSYEKL. The CDR3 contains 17 residues. V shed 2 bases and J 0 bases; nucleotides not matched to a gene: 6. Written as DNA, the CDR3 is TGCGCCAGCAGCCAAAGAGGACTAGCGGGTAGCTCCTACGAGCAGTACTTC. Amino acids: CASSQRGLAGSSYEQYF.

The V and J genes are TRBV5-8 and TRBJ2-1; tentatively, D is TRBD1 (6 bases). Between the trimmed V and J ends, which lost 4 bases and 0 bases, there was a span of 14 bases. The CDR3 is 16 amino acids. CDR1 SGHTS and CDR2 YDEGEE come from the germline V gene. The CDR3 region has the DNA TGTGCCAGCAGCACCGGACAGTCCCACTCCTACAATGAGCAGTTCTTC. Translating gives CASSTGQSHSYNEQFF.

The rearrangement uses TRBV2 and TRBJ2-1; D not resolved. CDR3 size: 15 residues. V was clipped by 6 bases and J by 1 base, with 13 bases between them. Germline lookup yields CDR1 SNHLY and CDR2 FYNNEI. Written as DNA, the CDR3 is TGTGCCAGCAGGAGGCCAGCTTTATCCTACAATGAGCAGTTCTTC. It translates to CASRRPALSYNEQFF.

In its sample, this clone was seen once. The gene calls are TRBV24-1 and TRBJ2-1, with D perhaps matching TRBD2 (7 bases). CDR1 is KGHDR, CDR2 SFDVKD, per germline. The germline V and J ends were trimmed by 4 bases and 9 bases, with 18 bases remaining between them. CDR3 length: 15 residues. CDR3: CATSDKGGARGEQFF. CDR3 DNA sequence: TGTGCCACCAGTGACAAAGGGGGGGCTAGGGGTGAGCAGTTCTTC.

By share, this clone ranks as medium-sized. V usage is TRBV3-1 (or the pseudogene TRBV3-2) and J usage is TRBJ1-1, with TRBD1 as a possible D gene (6 bases). The CDR3 contains 13 residues. V lost 4 bases and J 4 bases, leaving 10 bases between the germline ends. Germline CDR1 LGHDT, CDR2 YNNKEL (reference sequence). This CDR3 reads CASSLRGGTEAFF. Written as DNA, the CDR3 is TGTGCCAGCAGCCTGAGAGGGGGCACTGAAGCTTTCTTT.

This clone was observed once. CDR3: CASSEGVRRGGYTF. The CDR3 bases are TGTGCCAGCAGTGAAGGGGTCCGCCGGGGTGGCTACACCTTC. The gene calls are TRBV28 and TRBJ1-2; D might be TRBD1 (5 bases). Trimming stripped 5 bases from V and 7 bases from J, with 17 bases between. CDR1 is MDHEN, CDR2 SYDVKM, per germline. The CDR3 loop spans 14 amino acids.

CDR3 sequence reads: CASSQVPGTGGSYEQYF. The DNA for the CDR3 is TGTGCCAGCAGCCAAGTCCCCGGGACAGGGGGCTCCTACGAGCAGTACTTC. The chain uses TRBV3-1 (or the pseudogene TRBV3-2) and TRBJ2-7, with 11 bases matching TRBD1. The ends lost 1 base at V and 0 bases at J; junction bases unmatched: 5. There are 17 residues in the CDR3. Per the germline V gene, CDR1 is LGHDT and CDR2 is YNNKEL (reference sequence).

CDR3 region: CASSLTGTRFSSGANVLTF. The CDR3 DNA follows: TGTGCCAGCAGCCTCACCGGGACAAGGTTCAGCTCTGGGGCCAACGTCCTGACTTTC. This rearrangement joins TRBV13 to TRBJ2-6; D perhaps matches TRBD1 (6 bases). CDR1 is PRHDT and CDR2 is FYEKMQ in the germline V gene (reference sequence). The CDR3 extends over 19 amino acids. Trimming removed 5 bases from V and 0 bases from J, with 20 bases in between.

This chain joins TRBV4-1 and TRBJ2-5; 7 nucleotides match TRBD1. There are 13 residues in the CDR3. V gave up 4 bases and J gave up 4 bases; unmatched junction bases: 3. Per germline, CDR1 MGHRA and CDR2 YSYEKL. CDR3 nucleotide sequence: TGCGCCAGCAGCCGAGGGGGCGTAGAGACCCAGTACTTC. Residues: CASSRGGVETQYF.

The chain is built from TRBV19 and TRBJ1-5; D gene uncertain. The CDR3 length is 15 residues. Germline CDR1 LNHDA, CDR2 SQIVND (reference sequence). V shed 4 bases and J shed 4 bases, with 14 bases lying between them. In nucleotides, the CDR3 is TGTGCCAGTAGTAGCACATGGGATACGAATCAGCCCCAGCATTTT. Its translation: CASSSTWDTNQPQHF.

The CDR3 loop is CASSESGGGNYGYTF. CDR3 bases: TGTGCCAGCAGTGAATCCGGGGGGGGGAACTATGGCTACACCTTC. This chain links TRBV6-4 with TRBJ1-2; D might be TRBD1 (5 bases). The germline V gene has CDR1 MRHNA and CDR2 SNTAGT. V was shortened by 3 bases and J by 2 bases, with 13 bases between the two germline ends. There are 15 residues in the CDR3.

V gene TRBV2 combines with J gene TRBJ2-7; D is perhaps TRBD1 (5 bases). The CDR3 has 14 amino acids. Germline CDR1 reads SNHLY; CDR2 reads FYNNEI. The V end was cut by 6 bases, the J end by 0 bases, with 12 bases between. The CDR3 DNA reads TGTGCCAGCAGACAGGACGGAAGCTCCTACGAGCAGTACTTC. This encodes CASRQDGSSYEQYF.

The rearrangement uses TRBV27 and TRBJ1-6; TRBD1 might be the D (6 bases). The V gene lost 6 bases and the J gene lost 10 bases, with 25 bases spanning the gap. The CDR3 consists of 17 residues. CDR1 is MNHEY, CDR2 SMNVEV, per germline (reference sequence). The CDR3 coding sequence is TGTGCCAGCAGCCCGGAAGCTAGACAGGAATTAGGGTCACCCCTCCACTTT. Translated: CASSPEARQELGSPLHF.